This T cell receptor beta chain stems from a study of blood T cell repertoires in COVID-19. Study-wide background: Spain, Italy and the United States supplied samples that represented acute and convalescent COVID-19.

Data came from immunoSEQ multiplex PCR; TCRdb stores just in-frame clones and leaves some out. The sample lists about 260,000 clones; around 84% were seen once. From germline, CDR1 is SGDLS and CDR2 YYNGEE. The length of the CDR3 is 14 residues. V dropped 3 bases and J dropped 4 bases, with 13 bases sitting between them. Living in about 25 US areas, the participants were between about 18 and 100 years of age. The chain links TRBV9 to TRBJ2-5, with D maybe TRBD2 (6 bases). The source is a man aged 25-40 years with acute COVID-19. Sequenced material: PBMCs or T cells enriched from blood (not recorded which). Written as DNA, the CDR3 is TGTGCCAGCAGCGGTGGGACTTTGGGAGAGACCCAGTACTTC. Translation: CASSGGTLGETQYF.